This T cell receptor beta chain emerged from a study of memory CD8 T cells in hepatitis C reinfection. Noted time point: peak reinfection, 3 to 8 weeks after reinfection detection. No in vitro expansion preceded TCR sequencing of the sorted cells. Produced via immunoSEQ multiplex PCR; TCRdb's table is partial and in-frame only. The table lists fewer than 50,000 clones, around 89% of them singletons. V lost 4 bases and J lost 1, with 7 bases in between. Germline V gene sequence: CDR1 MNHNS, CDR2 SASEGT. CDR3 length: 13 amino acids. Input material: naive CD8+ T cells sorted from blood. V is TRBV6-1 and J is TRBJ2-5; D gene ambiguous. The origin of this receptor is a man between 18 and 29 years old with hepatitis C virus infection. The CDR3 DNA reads TGTGCCAGCAGTGGGCAACCCCAAGAGACCCAGTACTTC. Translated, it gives CASSGQPQETQYF.